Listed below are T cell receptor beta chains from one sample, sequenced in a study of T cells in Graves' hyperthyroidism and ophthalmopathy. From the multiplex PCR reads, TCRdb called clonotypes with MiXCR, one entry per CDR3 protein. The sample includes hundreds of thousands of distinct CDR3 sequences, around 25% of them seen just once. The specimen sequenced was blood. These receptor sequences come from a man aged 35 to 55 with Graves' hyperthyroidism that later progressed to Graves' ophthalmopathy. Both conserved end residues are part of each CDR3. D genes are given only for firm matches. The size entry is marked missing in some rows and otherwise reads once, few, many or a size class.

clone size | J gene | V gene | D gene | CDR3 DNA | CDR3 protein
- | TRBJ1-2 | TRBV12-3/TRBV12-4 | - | TGTGCCAGCTGGAGGGACACGAGTGGCGGCTACACCTTC | CASWRDTSGGYTF
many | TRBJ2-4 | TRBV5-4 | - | TGTGCCAGTTCCATCCGGGAGTCAACTTACATTCAGTACTTC | CASSIRESTYIQYF
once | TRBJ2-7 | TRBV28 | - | TGTGCCAGCAGTTACGGAGGCGCCTCCGAGCAGTACTTC | CASSYGGASEQYF
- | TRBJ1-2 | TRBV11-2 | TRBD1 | TGTGCCAGCAGCCCTCGGTCAGGGGGGGAATATGGCTACACCTTC | CASSPRSGGEYGYTF
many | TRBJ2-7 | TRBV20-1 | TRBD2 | TGCAGTGCTACCTTAATAGCGGGAGGCCACGAGCAGTACTTC | CSATLIAGGHEQYF
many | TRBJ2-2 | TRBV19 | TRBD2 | TGTGCCAGTAGTATGCTAGCGGGGAACACCGGGGAGCTGTTTTTT | CASSMLAGNTGELFF
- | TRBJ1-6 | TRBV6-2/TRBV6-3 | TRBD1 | TGTGCCAGCAGTTACTCCCTCCTACAGGGGGCGGACTATAATTCACCCCTCCACTTT | CASSYSLLQGADYNSPLHF
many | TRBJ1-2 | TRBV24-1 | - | TGTGCCACCAGTGACGCAGATACAGGCGACTATGGCTACACCTTC | CATSDADTGDYGYTF
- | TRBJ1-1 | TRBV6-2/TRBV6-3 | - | TGTGCCAGCAGTTGGATTACAGGGTTTGAAGCTTTCTTT | CASSWITGFEAFF
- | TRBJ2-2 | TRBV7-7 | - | TGTGCTAGCAGCCCAACAGGGATCACCGGGGAGCTGTTTTTT | CASSPTGITGELFF
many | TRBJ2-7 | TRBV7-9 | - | TGTGCCAGCAGCTCCTCCTGGCAGGGTAGACACGAGCAGTACTTC | CASSSSWQGRHEQYF
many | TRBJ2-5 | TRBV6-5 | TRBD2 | TGTGCCAGCAGTGACTCAGCGGGAGGGCTGGAGACCCAGTACTTC | CASSDSAGGLETQYF
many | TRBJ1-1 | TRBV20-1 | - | TGCAGTGCTAGTCCCGGGAACACTGAAGCTTTCTTT | CSASPGNTEAFF
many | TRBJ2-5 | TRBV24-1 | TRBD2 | TGTGCCACCAGTGACCATAGACTAGCGCCGAAGGAGACCCAGTACTTC | CATSDHRLAPKETQYF
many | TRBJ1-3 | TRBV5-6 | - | TGTGCCAGCAGCTTACAAGGAGGAAACACCATATATTTT | CASSLQGGNTIYF
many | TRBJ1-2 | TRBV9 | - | TGTGCCAGCAGCGTACTCGACAAGGGAGACTATGGCTACACCTTC | CASSVLDKGDYGYTF
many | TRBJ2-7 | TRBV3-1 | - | TGTGCCAGCAGCCAACGAGGGGTCCCCTACGAGCAGTACTTC | CASSQRGVPYEQYF
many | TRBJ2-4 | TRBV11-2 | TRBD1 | TGTGCCAGCAGCCAACAGGGGAACTTAGCCAAAAACATTCAGTACTTC | CASSQQGNLAKNIQYF
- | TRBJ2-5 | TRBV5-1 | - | TGCGCCAGCGGGCTCGGACTACAAGAGACCCAGTACTTC | CASGLGLQETQYF
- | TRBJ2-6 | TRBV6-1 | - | TGTGCCAGCAGTGCCTCCCCCTCTGGGGCCAACGTCCTGACTTTC | CASSASPSGANVLTF
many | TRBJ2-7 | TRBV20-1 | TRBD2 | TGCAGTGCTAGAGATGTGGTAGCGGGAGGTTTGTCCTACGAGCAGTACTTC | CSARDVVAGGLSYEQYF
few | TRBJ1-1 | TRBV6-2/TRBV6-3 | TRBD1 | TGTGCCAGCAGAGGACCAGGGGGAGAGACTGAAGCTTTCTTT | CASRGPGGETEAFF
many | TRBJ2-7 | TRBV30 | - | TGTGCCTGGGCGAAGGGGGGGCTTACCTACGAGCAGTACTTC | CAWAKGGLTYEQYF
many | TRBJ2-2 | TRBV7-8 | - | TGTGCCAGCAGCTCGTTAGGCGGAGGGCGACGAACCGGGGAGCTGTTTTTT | CASSSLGGGRRTGELFF
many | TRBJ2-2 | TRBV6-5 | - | TGTGCCAGCAGTTACTCGTCCGACCCGGGGACCGGGGAGCTGTTTTTT | CASSYSSDPGTGELFF
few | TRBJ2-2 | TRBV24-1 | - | TGTGCCACCAGTGATTTTAGCAGGGGGAACACCGGGGAGCTGTTTTTT | CATSDFSRGNTGELFF
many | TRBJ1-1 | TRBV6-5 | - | TGTGCCAGCAGTTACACGGCCAAACGAGCGAGGGCTTTCTTT | CASSYTAKRARAFF
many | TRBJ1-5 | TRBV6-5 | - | TGTGCCAGCAGTTACGCTTCAACCCAGCATTTT | CASSYASTQHF
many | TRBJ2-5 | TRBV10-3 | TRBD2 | TGTGCCATCAGTGAGTCATTGCCTGGCGGGGGGCAAGAGACCCAGTACTTC | CAISESLPGGGQETQYF
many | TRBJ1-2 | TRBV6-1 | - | TGTGCCAGCAGTGAATTCGACAGTGCTAACTATGGCTACACCTTC | CASSEFDSANYGYTF
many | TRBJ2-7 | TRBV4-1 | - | TGCGCCAGCAGCCAAGATGCGACACCTACCTACGAGCAGTACTTC | CASSQDATPTYEQYF
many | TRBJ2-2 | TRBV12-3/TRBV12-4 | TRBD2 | TGTGCCAGCAGTGCAACATGGACTAGCGGGAGGGACGGGGAGCTGTTTTTT | CASSATWTSGRDGELFF
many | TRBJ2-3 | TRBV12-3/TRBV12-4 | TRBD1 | TGTGCCAGCAGTTTAGATGGGACAGGCACAGATACGCAGTATTTT | CASSLDGTGTDTQYF
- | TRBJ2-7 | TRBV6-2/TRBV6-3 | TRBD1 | TGTGCCAGCAGTTACGGACAGGGGGCGCAGGAGCAGTACTTC | CASSYGQGAQEQYF
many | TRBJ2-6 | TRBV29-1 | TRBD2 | TGCAGCGTTTCAGGGGGACTAGCGGGAGTCGGGGCCAACGTCCTGACTTTC | CSVSGGLAGVGANVLTF
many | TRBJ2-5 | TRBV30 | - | TGTGCCTGGAGCGTGAGCCAAGAGACCCAGTACTTC | CAWSVSQETQYF
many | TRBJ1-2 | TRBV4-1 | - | TGCGCCAGCAGCCAGAACCAGAACTACCTATATGGCTACACCTTC | CASSQNQNYLYGYTF
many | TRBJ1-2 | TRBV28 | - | TGTGCCAGCACCCCTCTTGCGGAGAATCACTATGGCTACACCTTC | CASTPLAENHYGYTF
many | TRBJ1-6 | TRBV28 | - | TGTGCCAGCAGTTTCTCGCGCACCCGAGACCCACCCCTCCACTTT | CASSFSRTRDPPLHF
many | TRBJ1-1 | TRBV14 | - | TGTGCCAGCAGCCAAGGGATAAGCCCAGGTGAAGCTTTCTTT | CASSQGISPGEAFF
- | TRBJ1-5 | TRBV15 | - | TGTGCCACCATGGATCCGCCCCAGCATTTT | CATMDPPQHF